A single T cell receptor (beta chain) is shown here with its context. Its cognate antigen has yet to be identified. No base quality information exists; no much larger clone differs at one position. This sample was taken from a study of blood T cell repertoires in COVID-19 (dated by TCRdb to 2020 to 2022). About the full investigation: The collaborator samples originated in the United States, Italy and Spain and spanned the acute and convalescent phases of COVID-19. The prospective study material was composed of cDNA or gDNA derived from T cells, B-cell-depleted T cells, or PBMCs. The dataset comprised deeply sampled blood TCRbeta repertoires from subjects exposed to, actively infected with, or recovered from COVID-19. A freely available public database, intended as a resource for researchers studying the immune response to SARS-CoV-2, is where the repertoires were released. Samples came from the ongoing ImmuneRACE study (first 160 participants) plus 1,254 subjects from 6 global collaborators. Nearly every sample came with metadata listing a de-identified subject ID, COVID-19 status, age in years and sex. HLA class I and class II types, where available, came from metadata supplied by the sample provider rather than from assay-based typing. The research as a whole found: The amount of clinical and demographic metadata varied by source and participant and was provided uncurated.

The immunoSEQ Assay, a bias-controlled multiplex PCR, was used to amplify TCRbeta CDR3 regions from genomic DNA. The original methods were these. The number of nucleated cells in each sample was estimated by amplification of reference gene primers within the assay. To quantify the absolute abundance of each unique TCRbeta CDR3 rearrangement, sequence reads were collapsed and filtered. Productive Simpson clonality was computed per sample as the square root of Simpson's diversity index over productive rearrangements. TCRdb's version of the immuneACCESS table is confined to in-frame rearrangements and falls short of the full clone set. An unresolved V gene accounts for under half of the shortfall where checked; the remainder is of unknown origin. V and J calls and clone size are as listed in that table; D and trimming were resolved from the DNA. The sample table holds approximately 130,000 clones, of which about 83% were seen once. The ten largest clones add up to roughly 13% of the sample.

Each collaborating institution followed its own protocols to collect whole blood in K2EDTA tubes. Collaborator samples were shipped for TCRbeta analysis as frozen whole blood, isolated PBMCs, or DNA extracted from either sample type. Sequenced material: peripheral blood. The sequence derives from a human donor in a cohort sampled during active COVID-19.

The sequenced DNA is TGTGCCAGCAGCTTATTTCAGGGTGGGAATGGCTACACCTTC. The resulting protein is CASSLFQGGNGYTF. Here the chain combines TRBV7-8 and TRBJ1-2; matching of 5 bases hints at TRBD1 as the D gene. The CDR3 holds 14 amino acids from the cysteine to the phenylalanine. Only CDR3 DNA remains: 42 bases, in frame from the first base. The germline V gene sets CDR1 to SGHVS and CDR2 to FQNEAQ. At the junction V is shortened by 2 bases and J by 6 bases, with 13 bases in between.